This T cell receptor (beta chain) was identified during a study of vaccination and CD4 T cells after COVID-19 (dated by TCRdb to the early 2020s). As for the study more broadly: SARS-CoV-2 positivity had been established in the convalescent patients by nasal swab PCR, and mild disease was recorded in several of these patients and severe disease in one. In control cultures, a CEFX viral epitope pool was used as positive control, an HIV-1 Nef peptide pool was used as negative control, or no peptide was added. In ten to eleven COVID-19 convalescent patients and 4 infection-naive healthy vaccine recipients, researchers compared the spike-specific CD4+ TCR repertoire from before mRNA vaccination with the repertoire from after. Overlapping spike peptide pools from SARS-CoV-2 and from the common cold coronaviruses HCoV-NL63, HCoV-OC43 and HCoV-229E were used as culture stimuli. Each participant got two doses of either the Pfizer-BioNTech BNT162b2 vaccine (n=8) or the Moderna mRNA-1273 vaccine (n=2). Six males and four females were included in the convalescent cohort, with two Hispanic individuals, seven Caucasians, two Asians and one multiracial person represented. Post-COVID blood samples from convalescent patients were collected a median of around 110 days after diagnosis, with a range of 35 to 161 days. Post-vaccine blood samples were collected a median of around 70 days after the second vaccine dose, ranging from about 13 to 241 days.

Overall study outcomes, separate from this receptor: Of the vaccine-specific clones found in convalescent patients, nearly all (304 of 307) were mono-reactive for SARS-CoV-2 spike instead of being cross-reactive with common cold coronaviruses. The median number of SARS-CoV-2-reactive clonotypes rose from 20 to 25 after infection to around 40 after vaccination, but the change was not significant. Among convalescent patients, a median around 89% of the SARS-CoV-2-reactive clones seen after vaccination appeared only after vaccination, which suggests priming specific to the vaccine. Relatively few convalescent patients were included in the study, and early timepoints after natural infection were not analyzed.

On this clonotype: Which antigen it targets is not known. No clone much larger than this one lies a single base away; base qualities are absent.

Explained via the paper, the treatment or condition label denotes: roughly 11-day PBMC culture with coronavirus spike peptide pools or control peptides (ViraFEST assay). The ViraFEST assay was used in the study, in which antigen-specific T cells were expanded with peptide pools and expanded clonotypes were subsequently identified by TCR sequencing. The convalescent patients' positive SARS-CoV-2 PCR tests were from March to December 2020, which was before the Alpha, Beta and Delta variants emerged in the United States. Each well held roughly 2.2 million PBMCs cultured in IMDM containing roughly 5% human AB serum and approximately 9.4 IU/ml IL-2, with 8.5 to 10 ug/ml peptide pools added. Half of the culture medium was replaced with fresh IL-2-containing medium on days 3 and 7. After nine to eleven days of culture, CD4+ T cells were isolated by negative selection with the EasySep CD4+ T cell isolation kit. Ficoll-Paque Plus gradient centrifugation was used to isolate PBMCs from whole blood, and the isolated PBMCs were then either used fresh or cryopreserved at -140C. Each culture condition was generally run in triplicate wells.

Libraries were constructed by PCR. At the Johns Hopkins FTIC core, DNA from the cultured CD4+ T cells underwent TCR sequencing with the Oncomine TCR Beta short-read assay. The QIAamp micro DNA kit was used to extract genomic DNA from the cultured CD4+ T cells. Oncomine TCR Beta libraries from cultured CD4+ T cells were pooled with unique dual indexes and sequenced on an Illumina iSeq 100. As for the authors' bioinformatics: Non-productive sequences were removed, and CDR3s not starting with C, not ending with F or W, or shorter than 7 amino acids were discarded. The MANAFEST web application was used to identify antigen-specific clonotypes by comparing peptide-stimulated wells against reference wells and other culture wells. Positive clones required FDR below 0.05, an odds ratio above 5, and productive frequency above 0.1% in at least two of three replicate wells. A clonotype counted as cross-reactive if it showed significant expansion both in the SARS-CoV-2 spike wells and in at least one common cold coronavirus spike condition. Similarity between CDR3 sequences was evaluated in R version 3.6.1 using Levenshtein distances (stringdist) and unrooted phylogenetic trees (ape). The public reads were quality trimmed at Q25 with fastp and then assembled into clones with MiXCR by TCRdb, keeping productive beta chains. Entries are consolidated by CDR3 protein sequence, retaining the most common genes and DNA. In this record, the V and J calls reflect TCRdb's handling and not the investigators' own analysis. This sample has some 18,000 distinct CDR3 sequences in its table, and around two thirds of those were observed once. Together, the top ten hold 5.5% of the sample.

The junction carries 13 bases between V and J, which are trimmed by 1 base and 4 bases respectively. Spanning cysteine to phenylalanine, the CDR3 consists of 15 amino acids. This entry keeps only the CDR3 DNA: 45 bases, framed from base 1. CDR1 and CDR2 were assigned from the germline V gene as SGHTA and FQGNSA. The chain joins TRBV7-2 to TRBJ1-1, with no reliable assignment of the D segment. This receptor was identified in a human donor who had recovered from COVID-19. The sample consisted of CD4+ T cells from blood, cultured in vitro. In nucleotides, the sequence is TGTGCCAGCAGCTTAGATCCCCTCCCTGGCACTGAAGCTTTCTTT. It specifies CASSLDPLPGTEAFF. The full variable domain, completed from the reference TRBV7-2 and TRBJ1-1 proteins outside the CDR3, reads GAGVSQSPSNKVTEKGKDVELRCDPISGHTALYWYRQSLGQGLEFLIYFQGNSAPDKSGLPSDRFSAERTGGSVSTLTIQRTQQEDSAVYLCASSLDPLPGTEAFFGQGTRLTVV.